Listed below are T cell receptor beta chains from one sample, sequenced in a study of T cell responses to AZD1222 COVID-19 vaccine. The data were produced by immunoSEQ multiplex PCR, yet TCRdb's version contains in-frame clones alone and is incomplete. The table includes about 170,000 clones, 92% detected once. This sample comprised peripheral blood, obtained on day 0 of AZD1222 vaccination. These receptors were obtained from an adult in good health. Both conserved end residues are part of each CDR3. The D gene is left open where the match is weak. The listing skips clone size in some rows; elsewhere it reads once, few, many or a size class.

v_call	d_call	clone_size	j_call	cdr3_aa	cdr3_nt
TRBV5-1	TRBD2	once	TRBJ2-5	CASSPGTSEETQYF	TGCGCCAGCAGCCCCGGGACTAGCGAAGAGACCCAGTACTTC
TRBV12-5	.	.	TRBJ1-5	CASGLAGYSNQPQHF	TGTGCTAGTGGCTTGGCAGGGTATAGCAATCAGCCCCAGCATTTT
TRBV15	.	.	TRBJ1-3	CATSRDSMGSGNTIYF	TGTGCCACCAGCAGAGATTCAATGGGGTCTGGAAACACCATATATTTT
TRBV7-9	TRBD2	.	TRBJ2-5	CASSPFSGGLQETQYF	TGTGCCAGCAGCCCGTTTAGCGGGGGACTTCAAGAGACCCAGTACTTC
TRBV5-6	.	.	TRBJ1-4	CASSLVFNEKLFF	TGTGCCAGCAGCTTGGTTTTTAATGAAAAACTGTTTTTT
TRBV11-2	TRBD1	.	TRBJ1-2	CASSFDRVGYTF	TGTGCCAGCAGCTTCGACAGGGTCGGCTACACCTTC
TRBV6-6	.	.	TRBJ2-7	CASSYSAGSSYEQYF	TGTGCCAGCAGTTACTCGGCAGGAAGCTCCTACGAGCAGTACTTC
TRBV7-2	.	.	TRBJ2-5	CASTLAETQYF	TGTGCCAGCACCCTCGCCGAGACCCAGTACTTC
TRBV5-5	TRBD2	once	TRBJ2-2	CASSYPPGLAGGPDTGELFF	TGTGCCAGCAGTTATCCCCCGGGACTAGCGGGAGGGCCGGACACCGGGGAGCTGTTTTTT
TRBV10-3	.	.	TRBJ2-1	CAISESRQGNEQFF	TGTGCCATCAGTGAGTCTCGCCAGGGGAATGAGCAGTTCTTC
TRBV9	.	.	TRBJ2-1	CASSPHARGSYNEQFF	TGTGCCAGCAGCCCTCATGCGAGGGGCTCCTACAATGAGCAGTTCTTC
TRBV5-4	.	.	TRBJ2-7	CASSHRDNSYEQYF	TGTGCCAGCAGCCACCGAGACAACTCCTACGAGCAGTACTTC
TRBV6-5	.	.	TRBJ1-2	CASRREGGYGYTF	TGTGCCAGCAGGCGGGAGGGAGGCTATGGCTACACCTTC
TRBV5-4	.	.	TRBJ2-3	CASSLGGRIGTDTQYF	TGTGCCAGCAGCTTGGGGGGCAGGATCGGCACAGATACGCAGTATTTT
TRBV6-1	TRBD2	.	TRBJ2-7	CASSDAAGVEQYF	TGTGCCAGCAGTGACGCCGCGGGGGTCGAGCAGTACTTC
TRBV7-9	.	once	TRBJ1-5	CASSHWTAGRGNQPQHF	TGTGCCAGCAGCCATTGGACAGCGGGTAGGGGCAATCAGCCCCAGCATTTT
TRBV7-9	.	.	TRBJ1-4	CASSLVGVVEKLFF	TGTGCCAGCAGCTTAGTGGGGGTGGTTGAAAAACTGTTTTTT
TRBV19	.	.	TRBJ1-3	CASRARGSGNTIYF	TGTGCCAGTAGGGCCCGGGGCAGTGGAAACACCATATATTTT
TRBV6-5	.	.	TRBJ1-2	CASSWGGGAPGYTF	TGTGCCAGCAGTTGGGGAGGAGGGGCACCGGGCTACACCTTC
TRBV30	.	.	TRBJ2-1	CAWSVRAYEQFF	TGTGCCTGGAGTGTCCGCGCGTATGAGCAGTTCTTC
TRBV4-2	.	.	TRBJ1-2	CASSQLRGGYTF	TGTGCCAGCAGCCAACTTCGCGGGGGCTACACCTTC
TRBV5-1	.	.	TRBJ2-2	CASRPPGTANTGELFF	TGCGCCAGCCGTCCCCCCGGGACCGCGAACACCGGGGAGCTGTTTTTT
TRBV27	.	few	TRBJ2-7	CASSFGRTYEQYF	TGTGCCAGCAGTTTCGGACGGACCTACGAGCAGTACTTC
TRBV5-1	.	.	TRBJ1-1	CASSLSRAMNTEAFF	TGCGCCAGCAGCCTTAGTAGGGCCATGAACACTGAAGCTTTCTTT
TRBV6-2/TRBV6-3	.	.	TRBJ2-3	CASSTIVPTDTQYF	TGTGCCAGCAGTACCATCGTACCCACAGATACGCAGTATTTT
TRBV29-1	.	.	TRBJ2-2	CSGGDTGELFF	TGCAGCGGGGGAGACACCGGGGAGCTGTTTTTT
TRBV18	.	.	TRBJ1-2	CASSPRNIYGYTF	TGTGCCAGCTCACCCCGAAATATCTATGGCTACACCTTC
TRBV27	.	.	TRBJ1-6	CASSLRLGVNSPLHF	TGTGCCAGCAGTTTACGCCTTGGGGTGAATTCACCCCTCCACTTT
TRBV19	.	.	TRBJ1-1	CASRTRQEHTEAFF	TGTGCCAGTAGGACCCGACAGGAGCACACTGAAGCTTTCTTT
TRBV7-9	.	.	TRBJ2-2	CASSFLGEGVTGELFF	TGTGCCAGCAGCTTTTTAGGAGAAGGGGTGACCGGGGAGCTGTTTTTT
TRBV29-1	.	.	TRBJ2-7	CSVTWTDGPYEQYF	TGCAGCGTCACCTGGACAGACGGGCCCTACGAGCAGTACTTC
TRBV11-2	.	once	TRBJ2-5	CASSLNRAKTQYF	TGTGCCAGCAGCTTAAACAGGGCGAAGACCCAGTACTTC
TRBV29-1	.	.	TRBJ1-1	CSAHRAPGNTEAFF	TGCAGCGCTCACCGGGCCCCAGGGAACACTGAAGCTTTCTTT
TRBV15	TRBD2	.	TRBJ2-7	CATSRRYGLAEVEQYF	TGTGCCACCAGCAGGCGCTATGGACTAGCTGAAGTCGAGCAGTACTTC
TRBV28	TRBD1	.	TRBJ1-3	CASSFSSNTQGAGGNTIYF	TGTGCCAGCAGTTTCTCCTCCAACACTCAGGGGGCTGGTGGAAACACCATATATTTT
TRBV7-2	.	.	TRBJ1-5	CASSLGGGFSNQPQHF	TGTGCCAGCAGCTTAGGGGGGGGGTTTAGCAATCAGCCCCAGCATTTT
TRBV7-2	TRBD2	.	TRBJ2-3	CASSSPTSPDTQYF	TGTGCCAGCAGCTCACCGACTAGCCCAGATACGCAGTATTTT
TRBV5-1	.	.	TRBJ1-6	CASSLGGGGSPLHF	TGCGCCAGCAGCTTGGGAGGGGGAGGATCACCCCTCCACTTT
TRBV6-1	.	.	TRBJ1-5	CASSEVVGPQPQHF	TGTGCCAGCAGTGAAGTAGTTGGTCCTCAGCCCCAGCATTTT
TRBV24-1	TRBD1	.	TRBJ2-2	CATSGTGTGTTGELFF	TGTGCCACCAGTGGCACTGGGACAGGGACCACCGGGGAGCTGTTTTTT
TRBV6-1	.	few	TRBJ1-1	CASSELGGHGNTEAFF	TGTGCCAGCAGTGAATTGGGGGGCCATGGGAACACTGAAGCTTTCTTT
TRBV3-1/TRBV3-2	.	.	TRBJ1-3	CASSPLRKTYGNTIYF	TGTGCCAGCAGCCCCCTTCGGAAGACTTATGGAAACACCATATATTTT
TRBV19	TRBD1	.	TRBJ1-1	CASSLQGRDTEAFF	TGTGCCAGTAGTCTACAGGGGAGAGACACTGAAGCTTTCTTT
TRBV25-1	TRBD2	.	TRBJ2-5	CASSEYRTSGETQYF	TGTGCCAGCAGTGAATACCGGACTAGCGGCGAGACCCAGTACTTC
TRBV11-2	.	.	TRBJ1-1	CASSDRWVNTEAFF	TGTGCCAGCAGCGACAGATGGGTGAACACTGAAGCTTTCTTT